This T cell receptor beta chain was sequenced for a study of blood T cell repertoires in COVID-19. Study background: The study drew acute and convalescent COVID-19 samples from the United States, Italy and Spain.

Repertoires were generated with immunoSEQ multiplex PCR, while TCRdb's copy carries only in-frame clones and drops some. Among roughly 140,000 clones listed, 84% were seen once. CDR3 size: 14 residues. Trimming took off 1 base at V and 1 base at J, with 7 bases between the two ends. Per the germline V gene, CDR1 is SEHNR and CDR2 is FQNEAQ (reference sequence). Participants were aged about 18 to 95 years, lived in 24 US areas, and enrolled virtually. V is TRBV7-9 and J is TRBJ1-1; no reliable D call. Sequencing was done on a sample of PBMCs or T cells enriched from blood (not recorded which). The sequence came from a man aged 50 to 60 who had recovered from COVID-19. The CDR3 sequence: CASSLGRGNTEAFF. CDR3 coding DNA: TGTGCCAGCAGCTTAGGGCGGGGGAACACTGAAGCTTTCTTT.